This T cell receptor (beta chain) was retrieved from a study of cytomegalovirus exposure and HLA in healthy donors. Study information: Unique TCRs from HLA-typed donors, 65 million to 85 million of them, were held in an early data release. Findings of the study overall: When analyzed later, the rates of TCR association showed variation by HLA locus, with DRB1 the most and HLA-C the fewest. The authors later found most CMV-associated TCR beta chains appeared HLA-restricted.

As for this clone: Its antigen is still unknown.

The CDR3 spans 17 residues. The V and J ends lost 0 bases and 4 bases respectively, with 16 bases between them. Germline values: CDR1 SQVTM, CDR2 ANQGSEA. PCR involved 60 Vbeta and 13 Jbeta primers. TCRdb keeps only in-frame clones here, not all; method: immunoSEQ multiplex PCR. Its clone listing holds about 76,000 clones. The V gene is TRBV29-1, the J gene TRBJ2-6, with D maybe TRBD1 (6 bases). The sample taken for sequencing was PBMCs. The receptor's source is a woman between 35 and 50 years old in good health and CMV-seropositive. CDR3 loop: CSVEDPRTAPGANVLTF. The DNA of the CDR3 is TGCAGCGTTGAAGACCCTAGGACAGCTCCAGGGGCCAACGTCCTGACTTTC. Complete variable domain (other parts from reference TRBV29-1 and TRBJ2-6): SAVISQKPSRDICQRGTSLTIQCQVDSQVTMMFWYRQQPGQSLTLIATANQGSEATYESGFVIDKFPISRPNLTFSTLTVSNMSPEDSSIYLCSVEDPRTAPGANVLTFGAGSRLTVL.